These 26 T cell receptor beta chains originate from one sample sequenced in a study of metastatic and nonmetastatic thyroid tumors. Thyroid surgery took place with no prior treatment in any patient. TCRdb reprocessed the PCR reads via MiXCR. Of approximately 7,100 clones in the sample, 30% to 35% are singletons; the top ten hold about 10%. Sequenced sample: tumor tissue. These receptors were obtained from a female donor with papillary thyroid cancer or a benign thyroid nodule (not recorded which). Some clones in this sample may be carry-over from other donors' samples.

Concerning this clone: At one end, the junction sequence differs from germline, possibly due to a read error. The chain joins TRBV6-1 to TRBJ2-7; possible D gene TRBD2, 5 bases. The CDR3 length is 14 residues. CDR1 MNHNS and CDR2 SASEGT come from the germline V gene. The CDR3 nucleotides are TGTGCAAGCAGGAAGGACTCCCTTCTGGTTGAGCAGTACTTC. It encodes CASRKDSLLVEQYF.

To note about this clone: The CDR3 ends on some other residue instead of the conserved phenylalanine or tryptophan, so this is likely a read error. The rearrangement uses TRBV12-3 or TRBV12-4 and TRBJ1-5, with D uncertain. This CDR3 contains 13 residues. Trimming took 5 bases from V and 5 from J, leaving 10 bases between them. In DNA, the CDR3 is TGTGCCAGCAGTCTCTTAAATGATCAGCCCCAGCATGTT. It encodes CASSLLNDQPQHV.

The chain recombines TRBV6-1 with TRBJ2-7; TRBD2 is a possible D gene (6 bases). Germline CDR1 is MNHNS and CDR2 is SASEGT. This CDR3 region has 11 residues. The V end was cut by 10 bases, the J end by 6 bases, with 13 bases between. CDR3 in amino acids: CATRVGGEQYF. The CDR3 DNA follows: TGTGCCACCCGAGTGGGGGGCGAGCAGTACTTC.

The gene calls are TRBV6-1 and TRBJ2-7; D may be TRBD2 (6 bases). Germline V gives CDR1 MNHNS, CDR2 SASEGT. The CDR3 totals 15 residues. V shed 7 bases and J shed 3 bases, with 19 bases lying between them. CDR3: CASNFESGVGYEQYF. Written as DNA, the CDR3 is TGTGCCAGCAACTTTGAGTCGGGAGTAGGCTACGAGCAGTACTTC.

In its sample, this clone is medium-sized. The J gene is TRBJ2-6, the V gene TRBV4-3, with 8 bases aligning to TRBD2. Losses at the gene ends were 2 bases for V and 0 bases for J; bases not matched to a gene: 0. The CDR3 totals 16 residues. The V gene's germline CDR1 is LGHNA and CDR2 YSLEER. CDR3 coding DNA: TGCGCCAGCAGCCAACTAGCGGGCTCTGGGGCCAACGTCCTGACTTTC. This codes for CASSQLAGSGANVLTF.

The chain is built from TRBV20-1 and TRBJ1-2; weak D call: TRBD1 (5 bases). V was cut by 6 bases and J by 4 bases, with 15 bases left in between. From germline, CDR1 is DFQATT and CDR2 SNEGSKA (reference sequence). CDR3 size: 13 residues. The CDR3 coding sequence is TGCAGTGCATTCTGGGGGGAAAGCTATGGCTACACCTTC. Translation gives CSAFWGESYGYTF.

This clone is classed as medium-sized. The rearrangement links TRBV27 to TRBJ1-5; D is possibly TRBD1 (5 bases). V lost 0 bases and J lost 6, with 12 bases in between. CDR3 length: 15 residues. Germline CDR1 is MNHEY and CDR2 is SMNVEV (reference sequence). In DNA form, the CDR3 reads TGTGCCAGCAGTTTATCGTGGCAGGGAGGTCAGCCCCAGCATTTT. Its translation: CASSLSWQGGQPQHF.

The chain links TRBV28 to TRBJ1-5, with D possibly matching TRBD1 (6 bases). This CDR3 spans 14 amino acids. From germline, CDR1 is MDHEN and CDR2 SYDVKM. Trimming took 6 bases from V and 7 from J, leaving 16 bases between them. Written as DNA, the CDR3 is TGTGCCAGCAGGAATACAGGGCTGGTCCAGCCCCAGCATTTT. It specifies CASRNTGLVQPQHF.

The V and J genes are TRBV6-2 or TRBV6-3 and TRBJ2-7; D ambiguous. Germline V gene lookup returns CDR1 MNHEY and CDR2 SVGEGT. CDR3 length equals 15 residues. V lost 6 bases and J 4 bases, leaving 19 bases between the germline ends. Written as DNA, the CDR3 is TGTGCCAGCAGGGACCCCCGGAGCAAGGCTTACGAGCAGTACTTC. Translation gives CASRDPRSKAYEQYF.

V gene TRBV20-1 combines with J gene TRBJ1-2; 11 nucleotides align to TRBD1. Germline CDR1 reads DFQATT; CDR2 reads SNEGSKA (reference sequence). The CDR3 sequence is 14 residues long. Losses at the gene ends were 3 bases for V and 7 bases for J; bases not matched to a gene: 7. CDR3 bases: TGCAGTGCTAGCTCCGGACAGGGGGCCTCTGGCTACACCTTC. This codes for CSASSGQGASGYTF.

The gene calls are TRBV11-2 and TRBJ2-7; perhaps TRBD2 as D (6 bases). CDR1 and CDR2 from the germline V gene are SGHAT and FQNNGV. The CDR3 consists of 15 residues. V dropped 0 bases and J dropped 3 bases, with 12 bases sitting between them. The CDR3: CASSLDGGVGYEQYF. The CDR3 bases are TGTGCCAGCAGCTTAGATGGCGGGGTTGGCTACGAGCAGTACTTC.

This clone was observed a handful of times. The chain combines TRBV12-3 or TRBV12-4 with TRBJ2-3; D gene ambiguous. This CDR3 contains 14 residues. Trimming pared 3 bases from V and 4 bases from J, leaving 11 bases between. The CDR3 loop is CASSFLGFADTQYF. The CDR3 DNA follows: TGTGCCAGCAGTTTTCTAGGGTTTGCAGATACGCAGTATTTT.

In this sample, this clone turned up a few times. The identical CDR3 is also encoded by other nucleotide sequences in the sample. CDR3 bases: TGTGCCAGCAGGGGGGGTTCCGCATATGGCTACACCTTC. This codes for CASRGGSAYGYTF. The J gene is TRBJ1-2, the V gene TRBV19, with 7 bases aligning to TRBD1. The ends lost 9 bases at V and 5 bases at J; junction bases unmatched: 9. Germline V gene data show CDR1 as LNHDA and CDR2 as SQIVND (reference sequence). The CDR3 consists of 13 residues. The variable domain in full, completed from reference TRBV19 and TRBJ1-2, reads DGGITQSPKYLFRKEGQNVTLSCEQNLNHDAMYWYRQDPGQGLRLIYYSQIVNDFQKGDIAEGYSVSREKKESFPLTVTSAQKNPTAFYLCASRGGSAYGYTFGSGTRLTVV.

The chain joins TRBV20-1 to TRBJ2-1, with 13 bases fitting TRBD2. Trimming cost V 4 bases and J 9 bases; bases outside gene matches: 3. This CDR3 contains 13 residues. Per germline, CDR1 DFQATT and CDR2 SNEGSKA (reference sequence). The CDR3: CSAMGLAGSEQFF. CDR3 sequence (DNA): TGCAGTGCTATGGGACTAGCGGGAAGTGAGCAGTTCTTC.

In its sample, this clone was seen many times. The V gene is TRBV28, the J gene TRBJ2-5; D gene ambiguous. V lost 5 bases, J lost 5 bases, and 18 bases lay in between. This CDR3 comprises 15 residues. Germline V gene sequence: CDR1 MDHEN, CDR2 SYDVKM. The chain's CDR3 is CASSPPYTPGETQYF. The CDR3, as DNA: TGTGCCAGCAGTCCACCCTACACCCCAGGCGAGACCCAGTACTTC.

This clone is labeled as medium-sized (0.01 to 0.1%). The gene calls are TRBV6-2 or TRBV6-3 and TRBJ1-2; no clear D. The germline V gene has CDR1 MNHEY and CDR2 SVGEGT. V was pared by 0 bases and J by 5 bases, with 10 bases between. The CDR3 extends over 14 amino acids. DNA of the CDR3: TGTGCCAGCAGTTACTCGACGGTTCCATATGGCTACACCTTC. Amino acid sequence: CASSYSTVPYGYTF.

The CDR3 DNA reads as TGTGCCAGCAGCGGTACGACTAACTCCTACGAGCAGTACTTC. This translates into CASSGTTNSYEQYF. The chain couples TRBV27 to TRBJ2-7; tentatively, D is TRBD2 (5 bases). V shed 6 bases and J shed 0 bases, with 12 bases lying between them. Germline CDR1 and CDR2: MNHEY and SMNVEV (reference sequence). The CDR3 spans 14 residues.

This clone showed up many times. This rearrangement joins TRBV9 to TRBJ2-3; no reliable D call. This CDR3 has 13 amino acids. CDR1 is SGDLS and CDR2 is YYNGEE in the germline V gene. Trimming left V 2 bases short and J 0 bases short, with 4 bases between. The CDR3 reads CASSVASTDTQYF. CDR3 DNA sequence: TGTGCCAGCAGCGTCGCCAGCACAGATACGCAGTATTTT. The full variable domain, rest sourced from reference TRBV9 and TRBJ2-3, is DSGVTQTPKHLITATGQRVTLRCSPRSGDLSVYWYQQSLDQGLQFLIQYYNGEERAKGNILERFSAQQFPDLHSELNLSSLELGDSALYFCASSVASTDTQYFGPGTRLTVL.

The CDR3 DNA is TGCGCCAGCAGCTTTAGCGGGGAAGCCTACGAGCAGTACTTC. Encoded protein: CASSFSGEAYEQYF. The chain employs TRBV5-1 and TRBJ2-7; 8 nucleotides line up with TRBD2. V lost 2 bases to trimming and J lost 2 bases; unmatched junction nucleotides: 3. Germline V gene lookup returns CDR1 SGHRS and CDR2 YFSETQ. The CDR3 has 14 residues.

This clone occurred many times. This may be a read error: a much more frequent sequence differs by one nucleotide. The V and J genes are TRBV5-1 and TRBJ2-7; 7 bases match TRBD2. Germline V CDR1 and CDR2: SGHRS, YFSETQ. The CDR3 loop spans 15 amino acids. CDR3 amino acids: CASSLRQRGPYKQYF. The CDR3 DNA is TGCGCCAGCAGCTTGCGACAGCGGGGACCCTACAAGCAGTACTTC.

This clone was seen at least ten times. V is TRBV30 and J is TRBJ1-1; D gene uncertain. Germline CDR1 is GTSNPN and CDR2 is SVGIG (reference sequence). This CDR3 contains 13 residues. Trimming pared 0 bases from V and 5 bases from J, leaving 10 bases between. The CDR3 DNA is TGTGCCTGGAGTGTGGTCCCGGGGACTGAAGCTTTCTTT. Protein sequence: CAWSVVPGTEAFF.

This clone is judged medium-sized. The rearrangement uses TRBV20-1 and TRBJ1-2; TRBD1 matches 12 bases. This CDR3 has 14 residues. V trimming: 3 bases; J trimming: 13 bases; junction bases outside the gene matches: 12. Per germline, CDR1 DFQATT and CDR2 SNEGSKA (reference sequence). Here the CDR3 reads CSASSGGQGAIPTF. The DNA for the CDR3 is TGCAGTGCTAGCTCTGGGGGACAGGGGGCGATCCCCACCTTC.

The chain uses TRBV28 and TRBJ2-3; D is perhaps TRBD1 (6 bases). CDR3 length: 13 amino acids. V lost 1 base, J lost 8 bases, and 10 bases lay in between. Germline CDR1 reads MDHEN; CDR2 reads SYDVKM. The CDR3 reads CASSLYQGTTQYF. CDR3 DNA sequence: TGTGCCAGCAGTTTATACCAGGGGACTACGCAGTATTTT.

The chain combines TRBV11-1 with TRBJ2-3; possible D gene TRBD2, 6 bases. The V end lost 5 bases, the J end lost 2 bases, and 17 bases lay between the germline ends. The CDR3 sequence is 16 residues long. Germline CDR1 is SGHAT and CDR2 is FQDESV (reference sequence). CDR3 nucleotides: TGTGCCAGCAGCCGATCGGGACTGTCACTCACAGATACGCAGTATTTT. Protein: CASSRSGLSLTDTQYF. The complete variable domain, with remaining parts taken from reference TRBV11-1 and TRBJ2-3, reads EAEVAQSPRYKITEKSQAVAFWCDPISGHATLYWYRQILGQGPELLVQFQDESVVDDSQLPKDRFSAERLKGVDSTLKIQPAELGDSAMYLCASSRSGLSLTDTQYFGPGTRLTVL.

By frequency in the sample, this clone is medium-sized. The chain is built from TRBV6-2 or TRBV6-3 and TRBJ2-3; a weak D match, TRBD2 (6 bases). From germline, CDR1 is MNHEY and CDR2 SVGEGT. The CDR3 has 16 residues. V gave up 0 bases and J gave up 6 bases, with 16 bases separating them. CDR3 DNA: TGTGCCAGCAGTTACTCTCCGGGACTCGGGCCGGATACGCAGTATTTT. It translates to CASSYSPGLGPDTQYF.

This clone occurred a few times. This chain links TRBV6-1 with TRBJ1-2, with D maybe TRBD1 (6 bases). The CDR3 consists of 14 residues. Germline CDR1 MNHNS, CDR2 SASEGT. Trimming removed 7 bases from V and 4 bases from J, with 16 bases in between. CDR3 nucleotide sequence: TGTGCCAGCACCGAGGGCGTACAGGGCTATGGCTACACCTTC. Its protein product is CASTEGVQGYGYTF.